This paragraph covers one T cell receptor beta chain sequence. What it recognizes is unknown. The data are from a study of CD8+ T cells in alopecia areata. Overall study: Patients received oral tofacitinib, 5 to 10 mg twice daily, for moderate-to-severe alopecia areata.

RNA extraction and reverse transcription yielded cDNA as sequencing template. The data were produced by immunoSEQ multiplex PCR, yet TCRdb's version contains in-frame clones alone and is incomplete. The data show approximately 90,000 clones, 60% to 80% seen once. Germline CDR1 LNHDA, CDR2 SQIVND (reference sequence). The V and J ends lost 6 bases and 0 bases respectively, with 12 bases between them. The CDR3 is made up of 16 amino acids. Overall study results and limits: Scalp clonality decreased significantly with tofacitinib, and so did expanded CD8+ clones among the top 100. In scalp samples, resident alphabeta T cells of normal skin are also sequenced. Normal scalp showed lower clonality than lesional scalp, especially alopecia totalis/universalis.

Treatment here: oral pan-JAK inhibitor, 5-10 mg twice daily. This sequence originates from a human donor with alopecia areata. V and J are TRBV19 and TRBJ1-6, with unresolved D. Sample: CD8+ T cells sorted from blood, taken at approximately week 44, from a patient treated with tofacitinib. The CDR3 sequence is CASRPEPSSYNSPLHF. In nucleotides, the CDR3 is TGTGCCAGTAGACCGGAGCCGAGCTCCTATAATTCACCCCTCCACTTT.